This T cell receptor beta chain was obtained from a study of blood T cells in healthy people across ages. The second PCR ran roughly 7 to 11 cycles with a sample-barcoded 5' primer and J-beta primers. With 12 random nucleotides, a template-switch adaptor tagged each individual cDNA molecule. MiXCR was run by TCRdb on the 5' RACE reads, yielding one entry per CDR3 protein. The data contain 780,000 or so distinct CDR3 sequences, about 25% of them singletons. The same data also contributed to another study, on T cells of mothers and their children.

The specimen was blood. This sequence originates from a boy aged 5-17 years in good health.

CDR3 DNA sequence: TGTGCCAGCAGCAGGGGAGCGCCCGGAGAGACCCAGTACTTC. Residues: CASSRGAPGETQYF. The rearrangement uses TRBV11-2 and TRBJ2-5; D assignment may be TRBD1 or TRBD2 (5 bases each). The CDR3 sequence is 14 residues long. The germline CDR1 and CDR2 sequences are SGHAT and FQNNGV. Trimming shortened V by 5 bases and J by 4 bases, and 14 bases separated the two germline ends.